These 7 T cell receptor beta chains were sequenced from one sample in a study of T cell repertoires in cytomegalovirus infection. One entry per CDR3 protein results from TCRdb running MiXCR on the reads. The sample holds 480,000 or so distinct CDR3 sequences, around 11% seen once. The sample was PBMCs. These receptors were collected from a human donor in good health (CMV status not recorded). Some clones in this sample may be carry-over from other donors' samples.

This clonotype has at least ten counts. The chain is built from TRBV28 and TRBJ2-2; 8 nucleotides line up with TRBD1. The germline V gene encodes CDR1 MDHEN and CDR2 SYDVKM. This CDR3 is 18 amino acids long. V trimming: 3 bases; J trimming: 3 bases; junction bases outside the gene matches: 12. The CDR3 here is CASSLDRVTGWDTGELFF. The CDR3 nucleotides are TGTGCCAGCAGTTTGGACAGGGTGACTGGATGGGACACCGGGGAGCTGTTTTTT.

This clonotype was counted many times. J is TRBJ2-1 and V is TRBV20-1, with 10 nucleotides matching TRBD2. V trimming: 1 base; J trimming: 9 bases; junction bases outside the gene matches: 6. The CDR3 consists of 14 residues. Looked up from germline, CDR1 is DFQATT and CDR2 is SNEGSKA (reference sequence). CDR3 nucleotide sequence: TGCAGTGCTAGAGCCCAGCGGGAGGGCAGTGAGCAGTTCTTC. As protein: CSARAQREGSEQFF.

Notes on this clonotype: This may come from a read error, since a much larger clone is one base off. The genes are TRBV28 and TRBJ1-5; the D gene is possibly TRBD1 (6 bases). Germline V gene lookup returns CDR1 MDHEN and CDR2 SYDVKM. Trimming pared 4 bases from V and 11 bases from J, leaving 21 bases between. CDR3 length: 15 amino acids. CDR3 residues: CASSSGTIKLSAQHF. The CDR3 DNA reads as TGTGCCAGCAGTTCCGGGACAATCAAATTATCGGCCCAGCATTTT.

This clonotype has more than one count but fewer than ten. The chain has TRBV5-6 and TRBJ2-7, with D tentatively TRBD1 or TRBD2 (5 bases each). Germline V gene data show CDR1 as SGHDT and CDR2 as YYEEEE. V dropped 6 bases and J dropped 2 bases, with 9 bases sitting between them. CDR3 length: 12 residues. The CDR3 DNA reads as TGTGCCAGCACCCGGGACGCCTACGAGCAGTACTTC. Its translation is CASTRDAYEQYF.

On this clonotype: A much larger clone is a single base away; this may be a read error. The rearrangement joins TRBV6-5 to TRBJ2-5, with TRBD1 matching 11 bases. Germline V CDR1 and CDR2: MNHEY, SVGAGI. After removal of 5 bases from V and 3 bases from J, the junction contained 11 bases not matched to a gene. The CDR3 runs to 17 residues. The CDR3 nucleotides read TGTGCCAGCAGTCAGGGACAGGGGGGACTCGGAGAAGAGACCCAGTACTTC. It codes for CASSQGQGGLGEETQYF.

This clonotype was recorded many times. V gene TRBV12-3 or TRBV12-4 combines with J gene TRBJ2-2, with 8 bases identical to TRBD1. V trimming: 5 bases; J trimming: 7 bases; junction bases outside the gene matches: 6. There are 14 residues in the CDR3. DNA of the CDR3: TGTGCCAGCAGTCCAGGACAGGGAGGCGGGGAGCTGTTTTTT. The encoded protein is CASSPGQGGGELFF.

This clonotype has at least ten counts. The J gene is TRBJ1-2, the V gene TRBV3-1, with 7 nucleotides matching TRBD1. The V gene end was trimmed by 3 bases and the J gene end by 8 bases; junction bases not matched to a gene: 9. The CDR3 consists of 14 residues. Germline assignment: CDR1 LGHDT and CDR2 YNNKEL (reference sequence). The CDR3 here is CASSHDRVREGYTF. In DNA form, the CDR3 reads TGTGCCAGCAGCCACGACAGGGTTAGGGAGGGCTACACCTTC.